Each of the 30 T cell receptor beta chains below was sequenced from the same sample in a study of cytomegalovirus exposure and HLA in healthy donors. The PCR used 60 Vbeta and 13 Jbeta primers. This table comes from immunoSEQ multiplex PCR, and its TCRdb copy is limited to in-frame clones, with some not included. The sample comprises some 130,000 clones, 80% of which are singletons, and 1% rests with the top ten. Specimen: PBMCs. The receptor source for this set is a man between 40 and 49 years old in good health and CMV-seronegative.

The genes are TRBV18 and TRBJ2-3; 7 bases are a match to TRBD1. With V trimmed by 5 bases and J by 4 bases, 3 bases remained unmatched. The CDR3 totals 13 residues. The germline V gene encodes CDR1 KGHSH and CDR2 LQKENI. CDR3 loop: CASSTGVADTQYF. CDR3 coding DNA: TGTGCCAGCTCAACAGGGGTAGCAGATACGCAGTATTTT.

V and J are TRBV5-1 and TRBJ2-2; D is possibly TRBD2 (7 bases). The CDR3 spans 16 residues. With 6 bases removed from V and 7 bases from J, the gap between germline ends came to 22 bases. CDR1 SGHRS and CDR2 YFSETQ come from the germline V gene. The CDR3 is CASKQGQATGGGELFF. The CDR3 nucleotides read TGCGCCAGCAAACAGGGACAAGCAACGGGGGGCGGGGAGCTGTTTTTT.

The V and J genes are TRBV2 and TRBJ2-5; 10 bases map to TRBD2. The CDR3 consists of 16 residues. Germline V lookup: CDR1 SNHLY, CDR2 FYNNEI. After removal of 6 bases from V and 1 base from J, the junction contained 8 bases not matched to a gene. In nucleotides, the CDR3 is TGTGCCAGCAGCCGGGGGGCTAGCGGGAGCCAAGAGACCCAGTACTTC. Translating gives CASSRGASGSQETQYF.

The CDR3, as DNA: TGCGCCAGCAGCCAGGGTCCGGAGAATCAGCCCCAGCATTTT. Encoded protein: CASSQGPENQPQHF. The rearrangement joins TRBV5-1 to TRBJ1-5, with D perhaps matching TRBD1 (5 bases). Trimming shortened V by 4 bases and J by 4 bases, and 12 bases separated the two germline ends. CDR3 size: 14 residues. Germline V lookup: CDR1 SGHRS, CDR2 YFSETQ.

This clone turned up a few times. This sequence joins TRBV18 and TRBJ1-4; 10 bases line up with TRBD1. The V gene's germline CDR1 is KGHSH and CDR2 LQKENI. The V and J ends lost 4 bases and 4 bases, in that order; junction bases with no gene match: 0. CDR3 length: 14 amino acids. CDR3 sequence (DNA): TGTGCCAGCTCACGGGACAGGGGTAATGAAAAACTGTTTTTT. It is translated as CASSRDRGNEKLFF.

This clone has just a few counts. The chain has TRBV18 and TRBJ1-5; maybe TRBD1 (6 bases). V was clipped by 2 bases and J by 2 bases, with 16 bases between them. The germline gives CDR1 KGHSH, CDR2 LQKENI. CDR3 length: 17 amino acids. The CDR3 is CASSPSLPPGGNQPQHF. CDR3 nucleotide sequence: TGTGCCAGCTCACCATCCTTACCCCCAGGGGGCAATCAGCCCCAGCATTTT.

The CDR3 bases are TGTGCCAGCAGTTACGGACAGCGAAACAATGAGCAGTTCTTC. It yields the protein CASSYGQRNNEQFF. The V call is TRBV6-5, the J call TRBJ2-1; TRBD1 is a possible D gene (6 bases). Germline CDR1 MNHEY, CDR2 SVGAGI. The germline V and J ends were trimmed by 2 bases and 5 bases, with 10 bases remaining between them. CDR3 length equals 14 residues.

This clone has just a few counts. The chain uses TRBV27 and TRBJ2-2; TRBD2 matches at 11 bases. Germline V gene sequence: CDR1 MNHEY, CDR2 SMNVEV (reference sequence). The CDR3 is 17 residues long. V shed 6 bases and J 1 base; nucleotides not matched to a gene: 7. In DNA form, the CDR3 reads TGTGCCAGCAGGCTAGCGGGAGGACGAAAGAACACCGGGGAGCTGTTTTTT. Protein: CASRLAGGRKNTGELFF.

The V call is TRBV4-1, the J call TRBJ2-2, with TRBD1 matching 11 bases. The CDR3 length is 15 residues. Germline V gene sequence: CDR1 MGHRA, CDR2 YSYEKL. V lost 4 bases, J lost 5 bases, and 3 bases stayed unmatched. As DNA, the CDR3 is TGCGCCAGCAGCCCGGGACAGGGGGGGACCGGGGAGCTGTTTTTT. Protein product: CASSPGQGGTGELFF.

This sequence joins TRBV9 and TRBJ1-1; no reliable D call. The CDR3 runs to 14 residues. Germline assignment: CDR1 SGDLS and CDR2 YYNGEE. V lost 1 base, J lost 5 bases, and 12 bases lay in between. The DNA of the CDR3 is TGTGCCAGCAGCGTATCGGGCCGGGGTACTGAAGCTTTCTTT. Its protein product is CASSVSGRGTEAFF.

This chain joins TRBV27 and TRBJ1-2, with 9 bases lining up with TRBD1. CDR1 and CDR2 (germline): MNHEY, SMNVEV (reference sequence). This CDR3 is built from 13 residues. V was clipped by 5 bases and J by 7 bases; unmatched bases: 5. CDR3 nucleotides: TGTGCCAGCAGTACCGGGACAGGGTTTGGCTACACCTTC. It translates to CASSTGTGFGYTF.

DNA for the CDR3: TGTGCCAGCAGCGCAATAACAGACTATGGCTACACCTTC. Amino acids: CASSAITDYGYTF. V gene TRBV7-9 combines with J gene TRBJ1-2; D not certain. Trimming left V 5 bases short and J 3 bases short, with 10 bases between. Germline V gene data show CDR1 as SEHNR and CDR2 as FQNEAQ (reference sequence). The CDR3 consists of 13 residues.

The chain carries TRBV25-1 and TRBJ1-2; 8 bases are shared with TRBD1. CDR1 and CDR2 (germline): MGHDK, SYGVNS. The length of the CDR3 is 13 residues. With V trimmed by 1 base and J by 10 bases, 5 bases remained unmatched. CDR3 DNA sequence: TGTGCCAGCAGTGAATCCCGGACAGGGTCCTACACCTTC. It is translated as CASSESRTGSYTF.

The V and J genes are TRBV10-1 and TRBJ2-1, with a tentative D call TRBD2 (5 bases). The V and J ends lost 2 bases and 0 bases respectively, with 5 bases between them. Per the germline V gene, CDR1 is WNHNN and CDR2 is SYGVQD (reference sequence). This CDR3 spans 14 amino acids. The CDR3 DNA sequence: TGCGCCAGCAGTGAGGGGAGCTCCTACAATGAGCAGTTCTTC. The encoded protein is CASSEGSSYNEQFF.

CDR3: CAWRMDKTDGYTF. As DNA, the CDR3 is TGTGCCTGGAGGATGGACAAAACAGATGGCTACACCTTC. J is TRBJ1-2 and V is TRBV30; D perhaps matches TRBD1 (5 bases). Germline loops: CDR1 GTSNPN, CDR2 SVGIG (reference sequence). This CDR3 contains 13 residues. V was clipped by 3 bases and J by 6 bases, with 14 bases between them.

CDR3 DNA: TGTGCCAGCAGTGAACAGGGTGGAGTAGGTGTGGGAACTAATGAAAAACTGTTTTTT. The encoded protein is CASSEQGGVGVGTNEKLFF. The chain is built from TRBV6-1 and TRBJ1-4, with a possible D match to TRBD1 (5 bases). The V gene's germline CDR1 is MNHNS and CDR2 SASEGT. Trimming removed 2 bases from V and 1 base from J, with 20 bases in between. This CDR3 region has 19 residues.

V gene TRBV5-4 combines with J gene TRBJ2-5, with D possibly TRBD2 on 5 matching bases. This CDR3 contains 15 residues. Trimming pared 1 base from V and 1 base from J, leaving 11 bases between. Germline V gene data show CDR1 as SGHNT and CDR2 as YYREEE (reference sequence). CDR3 sequence reads: CASSLRGLIQETQYF. As DNA, the CDR3 is TGTGCCAGCAGCTTGCGGGGTCTGATCCAAGAGACCCAGTACTTC.

The gene calls are TRBV2 and TRBJ1-4; D gene unclear. The CDR3 runs to 15 residues. Germline V gene lookup returns CDR1 SNHLY and CDR2 FYNNEI. With 0 bases removed from V and 8 bases from J, the gap between germline ends came to 13 bases. Here the CDR3 reads CASSEALRAREKLFF. The DNA of the CDR3 is TGTGCCAGCAGTGAAGCGTTGAGGGCTCGAGAAAAACTGTTTTTT. The full variable domain, in which reference TRBV2 and TRBJ1-4 provide the parts outside the CDR3, is EPEVTQTPSHQVTQMGQEVILRCVPISNHLYFYWYRQILGQKVEFLVSFYNNEISEKSEIFDDQFSVERPDGSNFTLKIRSTKLEDSAMYFCASSEALRAREKLFFGSGTQLSVL.

V usage is TRBV27 and J usage is TRBJ2-1; 7 nucleotides align to TRBD2. Looked up from germline, CDR1 is MNHEY and CDR2 is SMNVEV (reference sequence). The CDR3 loop spans 15 amino acids. J was trimmed by 2 bases and V by 3 bases; bases with no gene match: 4. The CDR3 sequence is CASSFGRLAYNEQFF. Written as DNA, the CDR3 is TGTGCCAGCAGTTTCGGGAGGTTGGCCTACAATGAGCAGTTCTTC.

The J gene is TRBJ2-5, the V gene TRBV10-3, with a weak D call TRBD2 (6 bases). Germline V gene lookup returns CDR1 ENHRY and CDR2 SYGVKD. This CDR3 contains 13 residues. Trimming shortened V by 7 bases and J by 4 bases, and 13 bases separated the two germline ends. The CDR3 spells CAINGQGGETQYF. CDR3 coding DNA: TGTGCCATCAATGGCCAGGGAGGAGAGACCCAGTACTTC.

To note about this clone: An end of the junction does not agree with germline; a read error may underlie this. Other DNA sequences within the sample encode an identical CDR3. CDR3: CSVEEGTAANTEAFF. CDR3 in DNA: TGCAGCGTCGAAGAGGGGACAGCTGCGAACACTGAAGCTTTCTTT. The genes are TRBV29-1 and TRBJ1-1, with 7 nucleotides matching TRBD1. Germline values: CDR1 SQVTM, CDR2 ANQGSEA. The CDR3 consists of 15 residues.

The chain is built from TRBV5-1 and TRBJ2-1; 15 bases line up with TRBD2. The V gene end was trimmed by 3 bases and the J gene end by 4 bases; junction bases not matched to a gene: 8. Germline V gene sequence: CDR1 SGHRS, CDR2 YFSETQ. The CDR3 is 18 residues long. CDR3 nucleotides: TGCGCCAGCAGCTATAGGGGACTAGCGGGAGGCTGGTACAATGAGCAGTTCTTC. It is translated as CASSYRGLAGGWYNEQFF.

The J gene is TRBJ2-6, the V gene TRBV2; TRBD1 is a possible D gene (6 bases). Germline CDR1 is SNHLY and CDR2 is FYNNEI. CDR3 length: 15 residues. V lost 4 bases to trimming and J lost 4 bases, with 11 bases between them. CDR3 region: CASSVRGDGANVLTF. The CDR3 region has the DNA TGTGCCAGCAGTGTCAGGGGCGACGGGGCCAACGTCCTGACTTTC.

The chain is built from TRBV10-3 and TRBJ2-1; the D gene is possibly TRBD2 (7 bases). V lost 6 bases and J lost 6, with 24 bases in between. The CDR3 is 17 amino acids. Germline CDR1 is ENHRY and CDR2 is SYGVKD. For the CDR3, the DNA is TGTGCCATCAGACAGCCATGGGGGGGCGCGGTGACCAATGAGCAGTTCTTC. Its translation is CAIRQPWGGAVTNEQFF.

This clone came up a few times. V and J are TRBV19 and TRBJ1-1; no clear D gene. CDR3 length: 15 amino acids. V was clipped by 5 bases and J by 0 bases, with 13 bases between them. The germline V gene encodes CDR1 LNHDA and CDR2 SQIVND (reference sequence). The DNA for the CDR3 is TGTGCCAGTAGTCTGGGGAGTCTCATGAACACTGAAGCTTTCTTT. Translating it yields CASSLGSLMNTEAFF.

The chain couples TRBV5-4 to TRBJ1-5, with D possibly being TRBD1 (5 bases). Germline values: CDR1 SGHNT, CDR2 YYREEE (reference sequence). This CDR3 comprises 12 residues. Trimming pared 0 bases from V and 11 bases from J, leaving 9 bases between. The CDR3 nucleotides are TGTGCCAGCAGCTTGGGAGGGGAGGCCCAGCATTTT. Its translation: CASSLGGEAQHF.

CDR3 in DNA: TGTGCCATCAGTGGTGGACAGGATACTGGGGAAAAACTGTTTTTT. Its translation is CAISGGQDTGEKLFF. The chain recombines TRBV10-3 with TRBJ1-4, with 7 bases matching TRBD1. Germline CDR1 ENHRY, CDR2 SYGVKD. The CDR3 contains 15 residues. With 4 bases clipped from V and 8 bases from J, the junction kept 10 bases outside the gene matches.

The rearrangement uses TRBV23-1 and TRBJ2-7; the match to TRBD1 covers 8 bases. TRBV23-1 is sorted into the ORF group, with uncertain function. V lost 2 bases, J lost 5 bases, and 8 bases stayed unmatched. The CDR3 contains 15 residues. For the CDR3, the DNA is TGCGCCAGCAGTCAACCTCCGGGACAGGAGGACGAGCAGTACTTC. Amino acid sequence: CASSQPPGQEDEQYF.

V gene TRBV7-3 combines with J gene TRBJ2-7; D is undetermined. CDR1 is SGHTA and CDR2 is FQGTGA in the germline V gene. Trimming took 3 bases from V and 0 from J, leaving 12 bases between them. The CDR3 totals 15 residues. This chain's CDR3 is CASSLGSESSYEQYF. CDR3 DNA: TGTGCCAGCAGCTTGGGCTCTGAAAGCTCCTACGAGCAGTACTTC. Full variable domain (remainder filled in from reference TRBV7-3 and TRBJ2-7): GAGVSQTPSNKVTEKGKYVELRCDPISGHTALYWYRQSLGQGPEFLIYFQGTGAADDSGLPNDRFFAVRPEGSVSTLKIQRTERGDSAVYLCASSLGSESSYEQYFGPGTRLTVT.

This clone was found a few times. The V and J genes are TRBV5-5 and TRBJ1-2; D uncertain. This CDR3 contains 15 residues. Germline V gives CDR1 SGHKS, CDR2 YYEKEE (reference sequence). V lost 4 bases to trimming and J lost 4 bases, with 17 bases between them. CDR3 sequence reads: CASSPGEGLGYGYTF. The CDR3 DNA reads as TGTGCCAGCAGCCCTGGGGAGGGCTTAGGCTATGGCTACACCTTC.